This record concerns one T cell receptor (beta chain) sequence. The antigen remains unidentified. The sample belongs to a study of T cell responses to AZD1222 COVID-19 vaccine. V shed 3 bases, J shed 9 bases, and the junction held 15 bases outside the gene matches. In germline, CDR1 is LNHDA, CDR2 SQIVND (reference sequence). The CDR3 is made up of 18 amino acids. Overall study results and limits: Seropositive status at baseline applied to only a handful of AZD1222 recipients. Females outnumbered males among donors, who were mostly white British; clonal diversity was possibly underestimated. Repertoires were obtained only post-peak T cell response.

Assay: immunoSEQ multiplex PCR; the TCRdb copy retains only in-frame clones and omits some. In the table there are about 35,000 clones, about 86% of which are singletons. The chain couples TRBV19 to TRBJ1-6, with TRBD1 matching over 9 bases. The sequence came from an adult in good health. The sample in question was peripheral blood, obtained on day 0 of AZD1222 vaccination. The CDR3 DNA is TGTGCCAGTAGTATGGCCTCTACTGGACAGGGGACCGGTTCACCCCTCCACTTT. Protein product: CASSMASTGQGTGSPLHF.